The 25 T cell receptor beta chains in this list originate from one sample, sequenced in a study of cytomegalovirus exposure and HLA in healthy donors. PCR was performed using 60 Vbeta and 13 Jbeta primers. Generated by immunoSEQ multiplex PCR, the TCRdb table keeps only in-frame clones and is missing some. The data show some 150,000 clones, roughly 82% seen once. Sequencing used PBMCs. The receptors were sampled from a man over 45 in good health and CMV-seropositive.

The chain has TRBV6-5 and TRBJ1-1; 9 nucleotides align to TRBD1. Trimming cost V 6 bases and J 8 bases; bases outside gene matches: 10. The germline CDR1 and CDR2 sequences are MNHEY and SVGAGI. This CDR3 contains 14 residues. CDR3 region: CASRSGTGLGEAFF. CDR3 nucleotides: TGTGCCAGCAGGTCCGGGACAGGGCTAGGGGAAGCTTTCTTT.

The rearrangement links TRBV5-1 to TRBJ2-1; D is undetermined. Germline lookup yields CDR1 SGHRS and CDR2 YFSETQ. The germline V and J ends were trimmed by 2 bases and 0 bases, with 6 bases remaining between them. This CDR3 is built from 14 residues. The DNA for the CDR3 is TGCGCCAGCAGCTTCCCTAGCTCCTACAATGAGCAGTTCTTC. The encoded protein is CASSFPSSYNEQFF.

DNA for the CDR3: TGTGCCAGCAGACTAGCGGGGGGGTACGAGCAGTACTTC. It is translated as CASRLAGGYEQYF. The gene calls are TRBV6-5 and TRBJ2-7, with 13 bases lining up with TRBD2. The ends lost 6 bases at V and 4 bases at J; junction bases unmatched: 0. CDR1 and CDR2 (germline): MNHEY, SVGAGI. The CDR3 has 13 residues.

The chain joins TRBV4-3 to TRBJ2-2; 12 bases line up with TRBD2. V gave up 1 base and J gave up 4 bases; unmatched junction bases: 4. Germline CDR1 and CDR2: LGHNA and YSLEER. The CDR3 sequence is 17 residues long. The CDR3 nucleotides are TGCGCCAGCAGCCAAGCTAGCGGGAGGGCGGGCACCGGGGAGCTGTTTTTT. This sequence encodes CASSQASGRAGTGELFF.

The V gene is TRBV2, the J gene TRBJ2-4; 7 bases match TRBD1. Germline V gene sequence: CDR1 SNHLY, CDR2 FYNNEI. The CDR3 runs 18 residues. Trimming cost V 4 bases and J 3 bases; bases outside gene matches: 15. The CDR3 DNA reads as TGTGCCAGCAGTGCGAGCAAGAGACAGGGTTTTGACAAAAACATTCAGTACTTC. Translated: CASSASKRQGFDKNIQYF.

This chain connects TRBV4-2 to TRBJ2-7; 7 nucleotides agree with TRBD2. This CDR3 has 14 residues. In germline, CDR1 is LGHNA, CDR2 YNFKEQ. V lost 5 bases and J lost 3; bases outside the gene matches: 7. The CDR3 reads CASSKGLVGYEQYF. The CDR3, as DNA: TGTGCCAGCAGCAAAGGACTAGTAGGCTACGAGCAGTACTTC.

This clone has more than one count but fewer than ten. This chain uses TRBV29-1 with TRBJ2-7; D remains ambiguous. Germline CDR1 and CDR2: SQVTM and ANQGSEA. This CDR3 comprises 14 residues. The V and J ends lost 7 bases and 2 bases respectively, with 18 bases between them. CDR3 DNA sequence: TGCAGCGCCCTGTTGCAGGATTCGGCCTACGAGCAGTACTTC. It codes for CSALLQDSAYEQYF.

This chain joins TRBV7-2 and TRBJ1-6; D is undetermined. Trimming pared 5 bases from V and 9 bases from J, leaving 23 bases between. The CDR3 runs to 17 residues. CDR1 is SGHTA, CDR2 FQGNSA, per germline. The CDR3 spells CASSPGPIRQRGSPLHF. The CDR3 DNA reads as TGTGCCAGCAGCCCTGGACCTATCCGGCAACGGGGTTCACCCCTCCACTTT. Full variable domain (remainder filled in from reference TRBV7-2 and TRBJ1-6): GAGVSQSPSNKVTEKGKDVELRCDPISGHTALYWYRQSLGQGLEFLIYFQGNSAPDKSGLPSDRFSAERTGGSVSTLTIQRTQQEDSAVYLCASSPGPIRQRGSPLHFGNGTRLTVT.

This clone was detected only once. This chain joins TRBV7-3 and TRBJ2-1, with 14 bases that match TRBD2. The CDR3 totals 21 residues. Germline V lookup: CDR1 SGHTA, CDR2 FQGTGA. V shed 1 base, J shed 3 bases, and the junction held 14 bases outside the gene matches. This CDR3 reads CASSLKAKTSGRAPYYNEQFF. DNA of the CDR3: TGTGCCAGCAGCTTAAAAGCGAAGACTAGCGGGAGGGCCCCCTACTACAATGAGCAGTTCTTC.

The chain employs TRBV5-6 and TRBJ2-7; 9 nucleotides match TRBD1. This CDR3 is 15 amino acids long. Trimming took 0 bases from V and 1 from J; bases not matched to a gene: 2. The germline gives CDR1 SGHDT, CDR2 YYEEEE. The CDR3 here is CASSLEGTGSYEQYF. CDR3 nucleotide sequence: TGTGCCAGCAGCTTGGAAGGGACAGGGTCCTACGAGCAGTACTTC.

This clone was found a few times. Other DNA sequences in the sample encode the same CDR3. The chain is built from TRBV6-5 and TRBJ1-1, with D unclear. Germline V gene lookup returns CDR1 MNHEY and CDR2 SVGAGI. The CDR3 has 13 residues. Between the trimmed V and J ends, which lost 2 bases and 1 base, there was a span of 5 bases. The CDR3 reads CASSYGRNTEAFF. In DNA form, the CDR3 reads TGTGCCAGCAGTTACGGGAGGAACACTGAAGCTTTCTTT.

This clone has a single count. The rearrangement joins TRBV4-1 to TRBJ1-5; perhaps TRBD1 as D (6 bases). The ends were cut back, 4 bases at V and 7 bases at J, with 14 bases in the middle. CDR1 is MGHRA, CDR2 YSYEKL, per germline. This CDR3 region has 14 residues. CDR3 sequence: CASSPGRGQQPQHF. The CDR3 DNA follows: TGCGCCAGCAGCCCCGGCAGGGGTCAGCAGCCCCAGCATTTT.

The chain carries TRBV28 and TRBJ1-5; TRBD1 is a possible D gene (6 bases). V gave up 4 bases and J gave up 1 base, with 8 bases separating them. The CDR3 loop spans 14 amino acids. CDR1 MDHEN and CDR2 SYDVKM come from the germline V gene. The CDR3 spells CASSSGQSNQPQHF. CDR3 coding DNA: TGTGCCAGCAGTTCCGGACAGAGCAATCAGCCCCAGCATTTT.

Comment on this clone: The same CDR3 arises from other DNA sequences in this sample as well. The genes are TRBV30 and TRBJ2-7; a possible D gene is TRBD1 (5 bases). The germline gives CDR1 GTSNPN, CDR2 SVGIG (reference sequence). V lost 3 bases and J 0 bases, leaving 12 bases between the germline ends. The CDR3 has 14 residues. CDR3 bases: TGTGCCTGGAGAGGGGTCTTCGGCTCCTACGAGCAGTACTTC. This encodes CAWRGVFGSYEQYF.

CDR3 protein: CASSTLGQSYEQYF. The CDR3 nucleotides are TGTGCCAGCAGTACACTGGGACAGTCCTACGAGCAGTACTTC. The chain uses TRBV6-5 and TRBJ2-7, with 7 bases fitting TRBD1. Trimming removed 5 bases from V and 1 base from J; junction bases left unmatched: 5. The CDR3 sequence is 14 residues long. Germline values: CDR1 MNHEY, CDR2 SVGAGI.

This clone was detected many times. The rearrangement links TRBV6-5 to TRBJ2-2; D is uncertain. Trimming took 0 bases from V and 1 from J, leaving 6 bases between them. This CDR3 is 15 amino acids long. In germline, CDR1 is MNHEY, CDR2 SVGAGI. The CDR3 reads CASSYSGGNTGELFF. DNA for the CDR3: TGTGCCAGCAGTTACTCAGGCGGGAACACCGGGGAGCTGTTTTTT.

This clone showed up many times. V is TRBV7-9 and J is TRBJ2-7; 7 bases match TRBD1. CDR3 length: 14 residues. J lost 3 bases, V lost 5 bases, and 7 bases had no gene match. The germline CDR1 and CDR2 sequences are SEHNR and FQNEAQ (reference sequence). Here the CDR3 reads CASSLGQAIYEQYF. The CDR3 region has the DNA TGTGCCAGCAGCCTCGGACAGGCGATCTACGAGCAGTACTTC.

The rearrangement joins TRBV25-1 to TRBJ2-3; D unresolved. V lost 1 base to trimming and J lost 5 bases, with 10 bases between them. The germline CDR1 and CDR2 sequences are MGHDK and SYGVNS. CDR3 length: 14 amino acids. In nucleotides, the CDR3 is TGTGCCAGCAGTGAATTGGAGTATGGAGATACGCAGTATTTT. The encoded protein is CASSELEYGDTQYF.

The rearrangement joins TRBV11-2 to TRBJ2-5; tentatively, D is TRBD2 (7 bases). This CDR3 region has 13 residues. V was cut by 7 bases and J by 7 bases, with 16 bases left in between. Germline CDR1 reads SGHAT; CDR2 reads FQNNGV. For the CDR3, the DNA is TGTGCCAGCAAAGGTGGGGGGGCCGGGACCCAGTACTTC. Its translation: CASKGGGAGTQYF.

The chain links TRBV5-4 to TRBJ2-2; maybe TRBD1 (6 bases). Germline V gives CDR1 SGHNT, CDR2 YYREEE (reference sequence). This CDR3 has 15 amino acids. V was pared by 3 bases and J by 4 bases, with 13 bases between. CDR3 bases: TGTGCCAGCAGCTGGAAGACAGGTTCCACCGGGGAGCTGTTTTTT. This sequence encodes CASSWKTGSTGELFF.

To note about this clone: One junction end disagrees with the germline gene, perhaps due to a read error. This chain links TRBV7-9 with TRBJ2-3, with 8 bases that match TRBD1. Germline CDR1 reads SEHNR; CDR2 reads FQNEAQ (reference sequence). CDR3 length equals 16 residues. This CDR3 reads CSSSRDRSDSTDTQYF. DNA for the CDR3: TGTTCCAGCAGCCGGGACAGGTCCGATAGCACAGATACGCAGTATTTT.

The chain carries TRBV9 and TRBJ2-5, with a tentative D call TRBD2 (6 bases). This CDR3 is 14 amino acids long. Deletions cut 4 bases from V and 6 bases from J, with 16 bases between. From germline, CDR1 is SGDLS and CDR2 YYNGEE. The CDR3 DNA is TGTGCCAGCAGCCCCGGAGGGGTTTCGCAGACCCAGTACTTC. This sequence encodes CASSPGGVSQTQYF.

V gene TRBV5-4 combines with J gene TRBJ1-6; 9 bases agree with TRBD1. From germline, CDR1 is SGHNT and CDR2 YYREEE (reference sequence). The CDR3 runs 14 residues. V was pared by 2 bases and J by 8 bases, with 2 bases of the junction left unmatched. CDR3 nucleotides: TGTGCCAGCAGCTTAGACAGGGGGGATTCACCCCTCCACTTT. Translated: CASSLDRGDSPLHF.

This clone was observed a few times. The chain has TRBV5-5 and TRBJ1-3; TRBD1 is a possible D gene (5 bases). Trimming removed 5 bases at V and 0 bases at J, with 12 bases between. Germline loops: CDR1 SGHKS, CDR2 YYEKEE (reference sequence). This CDR3 has 15 amino acids. This CDR3 is CASSLRTSSGNTIYF. The CDR3 DNA is TGTGCCAGCAGTCTCCGGACAAGCTCTGGAAACACCATATATTTT. Variable domain in full (rest from reference TRBV5-5 and TRBJ1-3): DAGVTQSPTHLIKTRGQQVTLRCSPISGHKSVSWYQQVLGQGPQFIFQYYEKEERGRGNFPDRFSARQFPNYSSELNVNALLLGDSALYLCASSLRTSSGNTIYFGEGSWLTVV.

The rearrangement uses TRBV5-1 and TRBJ2-7; 8 bases line up with TRBD1. The germline CDR1 and CDR2 sequences are SGHRS and YFSETQ. This CDR3 has 14 amino acids. J gave up 6 bases and V 3 bases, and 8 bases lay outside the gene matches. This chain's CDR3 is CASSSRTGQCEQYF. CDR3 nucleotides: TGCGCCAGCAGCTCGCGGACAGGGCAATGCGAGCAGTACTTC.